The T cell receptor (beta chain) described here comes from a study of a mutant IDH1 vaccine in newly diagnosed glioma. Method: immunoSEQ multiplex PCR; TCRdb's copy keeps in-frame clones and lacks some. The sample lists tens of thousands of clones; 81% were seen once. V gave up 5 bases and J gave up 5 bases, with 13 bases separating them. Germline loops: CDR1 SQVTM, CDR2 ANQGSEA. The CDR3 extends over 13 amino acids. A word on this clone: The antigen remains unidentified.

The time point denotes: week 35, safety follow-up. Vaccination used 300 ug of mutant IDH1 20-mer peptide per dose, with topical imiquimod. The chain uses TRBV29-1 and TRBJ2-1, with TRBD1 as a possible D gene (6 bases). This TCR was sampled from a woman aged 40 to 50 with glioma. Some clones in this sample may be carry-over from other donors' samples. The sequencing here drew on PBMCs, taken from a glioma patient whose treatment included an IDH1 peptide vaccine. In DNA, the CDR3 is TGCAGCGTTCGACAGGCCTTCAACAATGAGCAGTTCTTC. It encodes CSVRQAFNNEQFF.